The 5 T cell receptor beta chains below all came from one sample that was sequenced in a study of T cells after yellow fever vaccination. Each CDR3 protein is one row after TCRdb ran MiXCR on the 5' RACE reads. The sample carries around 250,000 distinct CDR3 sequences, approximately 5.2% recorded once. The specimen was CD4+ T cells sorted from PBMCs, collected on the day of the yellow fever booster vaccination. The source is a young man who received the YFV17D yellow fever vaccine.

The V and J genes are TRBV4-2 and TRBJ1-4; a possible D gene is TRBD1 (5 bases). The CDR3 spans 15 residues. Per the germline V gene, CDR1 is LGHNA and CDR2 is YNFKEQ. V was shortened by 0 bases and J by 12 bases, with 17 bases between the two germline ends. As DNA, the CDR3 is TGTGCCAGCAGCCAAGATTATCTGCAGGGAGGGGAACTGTTTTTT. Its protein is CASSQDYLQGGELFF.

Many counts were recorded for this clonotype. A junction boundary mismatches the germline segment, possibly from a read error. The chain couples TRBV3-1 to TRBJ1-1, with D tentatively TRBD1 (5 bases). This CDR3 comprises 15 residues. Germline V gene data show CDR1 as LGHDT and CDR2 as YNNKEL (reference sequence). Here the CDR3 DNA reads TGTGCCAGCAGCCAAGATATTGGGGCGGCCGAGGGGTTCCACTTT. Its translation is CASSQDIGAAEGFHF.

This clonotype has more than one count but fewer than ten. Written as DNA, the CDR3 is TGTGCCAGCAGCCGCAGGGTAGATTATACTAATGAAAAACTGTTTTTT. It yields the protein CASSRRVDYTNEKLFF. The genes are TRBV4-2 and TRBJ1-4; possibly TRBD1 for D (5 bases). CDR1 LGHNA and CDR2 YNFKEQ come from the germline V gene. V was clipped by 4 bases and J by 2 bases, with 14 bases between them. The CDR3 spans 16 residues.

The V gene is TRBV6-6, the J gene TRBJ1-5; D is unclear. The V and J ends lost 8 bases and 2 bases respectively, with 13 bases between them. This CDR3 spans 14 amino acids. CDR1 and CDR2 from the germline V gene are MNHNY and SVGAGI (reference sequence). The CDR3 DNA is TGTGCCAGCGGTTCGGCCTTTGGCAATCAGCCCCAGCATTTT. Its translation is CASGSAFGNQPQHF.

Ten or more counts support this clonotype. This chain joins TRBV7-3 and TRBJ2-2, with 14 bases aligning to TRBD2. There are 18 residues in the CDR3. The ends lost 0 bases at V and 3 bases at J; junction bases unmatched: 3. CDR1 is SGHTA and CDR2 is FQGTGA in the germline V gene. The CDR3 loop reads CASSLTGTSGGDTGELFF. The CDR3, as DNA: TGTGCCAGCAGCTTAACGGGGACTAGCGGGGGTGACACCGGGGAGCTGTTTTTT.